Each of the 2 T cell receptor beta chains below was sequenced from the same sample in a study of T cells expressing NK-cell markers (dated by TCRdb to about 2020). To prepare the library, 5' RACE was applied. The listed sequencing device is Illumina HiSeq 2000. TCRdb reprocessed the raw reads; every CDR3 protein sequence is a single record, and DNA is not supplied. In this sample's table one finds thousands of distinct CDR3 sequences. The ten top clones hold about 60% of the sample. The sample comprised blood T cells: a sorted CD56 or NKG2C T cell subset, CD4+ or CD8+ T cells, or bulk PBMC T cells (not recorded which). The receptors originated from a man aged 18 to 30 in good health. Donor details come from another sample of the same person, matched by shared clones.

The chain couples TRBV6-5 to TRBJ1-1; TCRdb selects TRBD1, and the lack of DNA leaves this call unchecked. This CDR3 is built from 12 residues. Germline lookup yields CDR1 MNHEY and CDR2 SVGAGI. CDR3 sequence reads: CASYSADTEAFF.

This sequence joins TRBV28 and TRBJ2-5; TCRdb proposes TRBD2, but this gene call is untestable without DNA. The length of the CDR3 is 15 residues. Looked up from germline, CDR1 is MDHEN and CDR2 is SYDVKM. CDR3 in amino acids: CASSSRLAGVETQYF.